What follows are 19 T cell receptor beta chains derived from one specimen sequenced in a study of cytomegalovirus exposure and HLA in healthy donors. PCR was performed using 60 Vbeta and 13 Jbeta primers. TCRdb's copy holds only in-frame clones and misses some; the assay was immunoSEQ multiplex PCR. The profile covers more than 95,000 clones, with 64% appearing a single time and roughly 3% taken by the ten largest. Sequencing used PBMCs. These receptor sequences come from a man aged 55 to 70 in good health and CMV-seronegative.

The CDR3 region has the DNA TGTGCCAGCAGCTGGAGAGGCGGGACAGCGTACAATGAGCAGTTCTTC. Translation gives CASSWRGGTAYNEQFF. This chain links TRBV11-2 with TRBJ2-1; TRBD1 is a possible D gene (7 bases). The CDR3 length is 16 residues. V dropped 4 bases and J dropped 4 bases, with 17 bases sitting between them. Germline assignment: CDR1 SGHAT and CDR2 FQNNGV.

This clone was seen only a few times. This chain uses TRBV7-3 with TRBJ2-7, with D perhaps matching TRBD1 (7 bases). This CDR3 has 15 residues. Trimming cost V 2 bases and J 9 bases, with 20 bases left between them. Looked up from germline, CDR1 is SGHTA and CDR2 is FQGTGA. The CDR3 loop reads CASSLEPTGAEGQYF. The CDR3 DNA follows: TGTGCCAGCAGCTTAGAACCCACAGGGGCGGAGGGGCAGTACTTC.

This chain joins TRBV5-1 and TRBJ1-1; D is ambiguous. V was clipped by 4 bases and J by 5 bases, with 21 bases between them. The CDR3 runs 16 residues. Germline-derived CDR1 and CDR2 are SGHRS and YFSETQ. The CDR3 protein is CASSVALSPGGTEAFF. The CDR3 DNA follows: TGCGCCAGCAGCGTGGCGTTAAGTCCCGGAGGGACTGAAGCTTTCTTT.

This clone was observed a handful of times. V is TRBV7-2 and J is TRBJ2-3; TRBD1 matches at 9 bases. The CDR3 has 16 residues. V shed 1 base, J shed 0 bases, and the junction held 2 bases outside the gene matches. The germline V gene encodes CDR1 SGHTA and CDR2 FQGNSA. In nucleotides, the CDR3 is TGTGCCAGCAGCTTAGTTACAGGGGGCAGCACAGATACGCAGTATTTT. Translated, it gives CASSLVTGGSTDTQYF.

This clone has more than one count but fewer than ten. The chain employs TRBV5-1 and TRBJ2-7, with D uncertain. The CDR3 is 12 residues long. V shed 4 bases and J shed 6 bases, with 11 bases lying between them. CDR1 and CDR2 (germline): SGHRS, YFSETQ. The CDR3 protein is CASSLGRREQYF. CDR3 in DNA: TGCGCCAGCAGCCTGGGCAGGCGCGAGCAGTACTTC.

CDR3 residues: CASSFRGTSGFYEQYF. The CDR3 nucleotides read TGTGCCAGCAGCTTCCGGGGGACTAGCGGGTTCTACGAGCAGTACTTC. This chain joins TRBV11-3 and TRBJ2-7; 12 positions match TRBD2. CDR3 size: 16 residues. V shed 3 bases and J 3 bases; nucleotides not matched to a gene: 6. Germline loops: CDR1 SGHNT, CDR2 YENEEA.

This clone was recorded a few times. The V gene is TRBV19, the J gene TRBJ2-1, with D tentatively TRBD2 (7 bases). V lost 3 bases and J lost 5, with 14 bases in between. Germline CDR1 reads LNHDA; CDR2 reads SQIVND (reference sequence). The CDR3 covers 15 residues. In DNA form, the CDR3 reads TGTGCCAGTAGTATTGACGGGGGGCCCAACAATGAGCAGTTCTTC. This gives the protein CASSIDGGPNNEQFF.

The chain is built from TRBV5-5 and TRBJ2-5; D gene ambiguous. V was trimmed by 2 bases and J by 3 bases, leaving 2 bases between them. The CDR3 covers 11 residues. Per germline, CDR1 SGHKS and CDR2 YYEKEE (reference sequence). CDR3 sequence: CASSFKETQYF. As DNA, the CDR3 is TGTGCCAGCAGCTTTAAAGAGACCCAGTACTTC. The full variable domain, rest sourced from reference TRBV5-5 and TRBJ2-5, is DAGVTQSPTHLIKTRGQQVTLRCSPISGHKSVSWYQQVLGQGPQFIFQYYEKEERGRGNFPDRFSARQFPNYSSELNVNALLLGDSALYLCASSFKETQYFGPGTRLLVL.

This clone was recorded a few times. The V call is TRBV19, the J call TRBJ2-7; weak D call: TRBD1 (5 bases). The germline V gene has CDR1 LNHDA and CDR2 SQIVND (reference sequence). This CDR3 contains 17 residues. The V gene lost 3 bases and the J gene lost 0 bases, with 18 bases spanning the gap. The chain's CDR3 is CASSMKGKGRNSYEQYF. The DNA for the CDR3 is TGTGCCAGTAGTATGAAGGGTAAGGGGCGGAACTCCTACGAGCAGTACTTC.

The chain employs TRBV30 and TRBJ1-1; 7 positions match TRBD1. The J segment lost 4 bases and the V segment lost 3 bases, leaving 2 bases of the junction unmatched. Germline CDR1 and CDR2: GTSNPN and SVGIG (reference sequence). The length of the CDR3 is 12 residues. DNA of the CDR3: TGTGCCTGGAGCCAGGGGGGCACTGAAGCTTTCTTT. The encoded protein is CAWSQGGTEAFF.

The chain couples TRBV6-5 to TRBJ2-7; D remains unclear. The CDR3 runs 13 residues. Per germline, CDR1 MNHEY and CDR2 SVGAGI. V was shortened by 6 bases and J by 4 bases, with 13 bases between the two germline ends. CDR3 residues: CASSSTATYEQYF. The CDR3 DNA reads as TGTGCCAGCAGCTCAACTGCGACTTACGAGCAGTACTTC.

This chain links TRBV6-1 with TRBJ2-1; TRBD2 matches 7 bases. The CDR3 runs 15 residues. The germline gives CDR1 MNHNS, CDR2 SASEGT. Unmatched junction bases numbered 3, after V lost 1 base and J lost 3 bases. The CDR3 loop reads CASSEGRGDYNEQFF. As DNA, the CDR3 is TGTGCCAGCAGTGAAGGTCGGGGGGACTACAATGAGCAGTTCTTC.

This chain uses TRBV6-6 with TRBJ2-7; TRBD2 agrees at 8 bases. After removal of 5 bases from V and 4 bases from J, the junction contained 10 bases not matched to a gene. In germline, CDR1 is MNHNY, CDR2 SVGAGI (reference sequence). There are 15 residues in the CDR3. CDR3 DNA: TGTGCCAGCAGTCCCGGCGGCACGGGAGGGTACGAGCAGTACTTC. This translates into CASSPGGTGGYEQYF.

This clone occurred a few times. This chain uses TRBV6-1 with TRBJ1-6; weak D call: TRBD1 (6 bases). Trimming took 10 bases from V and 0 from J, leaving 13 bases between them. This CDR3 is 15 amino acids long. CDR1 and CDR2 from the germline V gene are MNHNS and SASEGT. The chain's CDR3 is CATTPGHSYNSPLHF. In DNA form, the CDR3 reads TGTGCCACCACGCCGGGACACTCCTATAATTCACCCCTCCACTTT.

The chain combines TRBV5-1 with TRBJ2-7; D gene uncertain. Trimming pared 3 bases from V and 2 bases from J, leaving 12 bases between. The CDR3 has 14 amino acids. Germline CDR1 is SGHRS and CDR2 is YFSETQ. Here the CDR3 reads CASSYDWNPYEQYF. DNA for the CDR3: TGCGCCAGCAGCTACGACTGGAATCCCTACGAGCAGTACTTC. Using reference TRBV5-1 and TRBJ2-7 for the parts outside the CDR3, the full variable domain is KAGVTQTPRYLIKTRGQQVTLSCSPISGHRSVSWYQQTPGQGLQFLFEYFSETQRNKGNFPGRFSGRQFSNSRSEMNVSTLELGDSALYLCASSYDWNPYEQYFGPGTRLTVT.

The chain employs TRBV6-1 and TRBJ2-3; 9 bases fit TRBD2. Germline trimming cut 2 bases from V and 5 bases from J; bases unmatched to any gene: 8. Germline V gene lookup returns CDR1 MNHNS and CDR2 SASEGT. The CDR3 spans 16 residues. The CDR3 DNA sequence: TGTGCCAGCAGTGAAAGGCTAGCGGGATTTAAAGATACGCAGTATTTT. Its protein product is CASSERLAGFKDTQYF.

This clone came up a few times. The CDR3 spells CASKLAGVVAGELFF. The CDR3 region has the DNA TGTGCCAGTAAACTAGCGGGAGTAGTGGCCGGGGAGCTGTTTTTT. This chain links TRBV27 with TRBJ2-2; 11 nucleotides line up with TRBD2. The germline V gene has CDR1 MNHEY and CDR2 SMNVEV (reference sequence). There are 15 residues in the CDR3. Losses at the gene ends were 9 bases for V and 6 bases for J; bases not matched to a gene: 9.

This chain connects TRBV7-9 to TRBJ1-1; D unclear. The germline CDR1 and CDR2 sequences are SEHNR and FQNEAQ (reference sequence). Deletions cut 5 bases from V and 1 base from J, with 11 bases between. The CDR3 has 14 amino acids. For the CDR3, the DNA is TGTGCCAGCAGCCTGAGACAAGCGAACACTGAAGCTTTCTTT. It is translated as CASSLRQANTEAFF.

This clone appeared once. This chain joins TRBV2 and TRBJ2-5; TRBD2 matches at 10 bases. CDR1 is SNHLY and CDR2 is FYNNEI in the germline V gene. The CDR3 consists of 14 residues. The trim removed 6 bases at V and 7 bases at J, leaving 8 bases unmatched. CDR3 residues: CASRGTSVIGTQYF. The CDR3 coding sequence is TGTGCCAGCAGGGGGACTAGCGTTATCGGGACCCAGTACTTC.